The T cell receptor (beta chain) described here comes from a study of tumor-infiltrating lymphocytes in primary liver carcinoma. They got blood RNA out of unsorted whole blood and also pulled out germline DNA. The CDR3 is 13 residues long. Germline lookup yields CDR1 SGHRS and CDR2 YFSETQ. V gave up 0 bases and J gave up 4 bases, with 8 bases separating them. The researchers produced TCR beta cDNA from approximately 540 ng total RNA with a constant-region primer. Libraries covering TCR beta were generated through three nested multiplex PCR rounds (using a slightly modified ARM-PCR). The opening two PCR rounds, ten to eleven cycles each, paired TRBV1-TRBV30 forward primers with a C-beta reverse primer. One entry per CDR3 protein results from TCRdb running MiXCR on the multiplex PCR reads. The sample consists of fewer than 250,000 distinct CDR3 sequences, around three fifths of them appearing once.

The sequenced material came from peripheral blood. The TCR comes from a woman between 55 and 75 years old with primary liver carcinoma and hepatitis B virus infection. The J gene is TRBJ2-7, the V gene TRBV5-1; D call uncertain. The DNA of the CDR3 is TGCGCCAGCAGCTTGGGCCCACTATACGAGCAGTACTTC. The encoded protein is CASSLGPLYEQYF.